This TCR beta chain was documented in a study of early T cells in non-severe SARS-CoV-2 infection. Study-wide background: Sequencing input comprised bulk RNA from unsorted whole blood; chain pairing was not available. Notes on the study in general: A preference for anti-spike CD8 responses marked VDJdb matching, which missed private and CD4 specificities.

This clonotype was observed a few times. Its matching antigen is unknown. The CDR3 has 13 amino acids. V lost 7 bases, J lost 2 bases, and 9 bases lay in between. CDR1 and CDR2 (germline): SQVTM, ANQGSEA. Unique molecular identifiers tagged individual cDNA molecules. TCRdb fed the 5' RACE reads into MiXCR, producing one record per CDR3 protein. This sample yields tens of thousands of distinct CDR3 sequences, of which 5.5% to 7.5% are seen a single time; 3.9% belongs to the top ten. The chain has TRBV29-1 and TRBJ2-6; D unclear. The receptor's source is an adult who was a healthcare worker with PCR-confirmed SARS-CoV-2 infection or an uninfected control (not recorded which). Sequencing was done on a sample of whole blood. DNA of the CDR3: TGCAGCGGATACATAGCTGGGGCCAACGTCCTGACTTTC. The encoded protein is CSGYIAGANVLTF.